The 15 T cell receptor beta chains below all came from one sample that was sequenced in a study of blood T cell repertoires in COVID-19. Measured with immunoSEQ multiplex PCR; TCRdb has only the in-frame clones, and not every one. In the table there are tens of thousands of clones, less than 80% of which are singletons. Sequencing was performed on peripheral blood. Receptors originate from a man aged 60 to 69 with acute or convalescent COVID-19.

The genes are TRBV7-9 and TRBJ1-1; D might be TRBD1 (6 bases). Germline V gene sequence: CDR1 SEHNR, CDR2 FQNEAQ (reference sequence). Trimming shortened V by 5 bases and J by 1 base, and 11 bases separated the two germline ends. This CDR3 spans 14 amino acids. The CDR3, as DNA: TGTGCCAGCAGCCTACAACAGGGGAACACTGAAGCTTTCTTT. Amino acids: CASSLQQGNTEAFF.

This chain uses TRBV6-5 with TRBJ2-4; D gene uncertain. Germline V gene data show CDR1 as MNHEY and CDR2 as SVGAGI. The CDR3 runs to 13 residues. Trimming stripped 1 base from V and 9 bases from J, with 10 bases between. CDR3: CASSYFGQGIQYF. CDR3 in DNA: TGTGCCAGCAGTTACTTTGGGCAAGGCATTCAGTACTTC.

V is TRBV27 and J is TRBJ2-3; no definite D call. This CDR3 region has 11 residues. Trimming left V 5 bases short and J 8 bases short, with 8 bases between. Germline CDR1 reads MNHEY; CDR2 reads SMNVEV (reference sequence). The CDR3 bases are TGTGCCAGCAGTCTCTTCGGTACGCAGTATTTT. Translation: CASSLFGTQYF.

The CDR3 is CASSSPSSTGGLHF. Written as DNA, the CDR3 is TGTGCCAGCAGTTCTCCCTCCTCAACAGGGGGCCTCCACTTT. This chain connects TRBV28 to TRBJ1-6; 8 bases fit TRBD1. This CDR3 has 14 residues. The trim removed 4 bases at V and 15 bases at J, leaving 11 bases unmatched. Germline CDR1 and CDR2: MDHEN and SYDVKM.

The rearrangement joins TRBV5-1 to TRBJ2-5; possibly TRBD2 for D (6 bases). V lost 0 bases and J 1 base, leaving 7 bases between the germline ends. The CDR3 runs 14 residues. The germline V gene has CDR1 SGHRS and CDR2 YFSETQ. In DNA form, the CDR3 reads TGCGCCAGCAGCTTGGCCGGGGGCCAAGAGACCCAGTACTTC. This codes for CASSLAGGQETQYF.

In DNA, the CDR3 is TGTGCCAGCAGTTTGGTACCCCGGGGGGATGGCTACACCTTC. It is translated as CASSLVPRGDGYTF. The rearrangement links TRBV27 to TRBJ1-2; D may be TRBD1 (5 bases). Germline lookup yields CDR1 MNHEY and CDR2 SMNVEV (reference sequence). The CDR3 loop spans 14 amino acids. V was cut by 3 bases and J by 6 bases, with 14 bases left in between.

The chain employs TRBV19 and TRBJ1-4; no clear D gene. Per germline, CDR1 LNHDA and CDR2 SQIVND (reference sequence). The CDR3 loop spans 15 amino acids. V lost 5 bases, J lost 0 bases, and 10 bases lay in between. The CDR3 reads CASSLGEATNEKLFF. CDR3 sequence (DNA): TGTGCCAGTAGTCTCGGGGAGGCAACTAATGAAAAACTGTTTTTT.

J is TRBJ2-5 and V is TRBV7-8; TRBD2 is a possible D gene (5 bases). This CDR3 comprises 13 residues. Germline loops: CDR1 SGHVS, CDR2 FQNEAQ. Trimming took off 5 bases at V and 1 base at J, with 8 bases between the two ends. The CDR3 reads CASSDGVQETQYF. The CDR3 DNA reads TGTGCCAGCAGCGACGGGGTCCAAGAGACCCAGTACTTC.

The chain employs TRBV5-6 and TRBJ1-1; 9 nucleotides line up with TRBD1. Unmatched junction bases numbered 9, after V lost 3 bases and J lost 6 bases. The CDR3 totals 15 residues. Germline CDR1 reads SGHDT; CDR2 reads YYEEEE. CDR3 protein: CASSSVGTGFPEAFF. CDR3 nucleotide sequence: TGTGCCAGCAGCTCCGTTGGGACAGGGTTCCCTGAAGCTTTCTTT.

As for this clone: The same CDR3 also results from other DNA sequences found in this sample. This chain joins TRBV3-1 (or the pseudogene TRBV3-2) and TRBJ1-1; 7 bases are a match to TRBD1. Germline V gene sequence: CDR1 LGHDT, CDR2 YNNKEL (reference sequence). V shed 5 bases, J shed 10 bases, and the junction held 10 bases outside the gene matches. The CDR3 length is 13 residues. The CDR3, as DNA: TGTGCCAGCAGCGTACGACAGGGTGGTGGAGCTTTCTTT. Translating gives CASSVRQGGGAFF.

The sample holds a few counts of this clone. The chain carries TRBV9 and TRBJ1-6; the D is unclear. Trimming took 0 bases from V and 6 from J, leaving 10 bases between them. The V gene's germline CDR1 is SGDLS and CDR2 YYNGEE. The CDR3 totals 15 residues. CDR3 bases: TGTGCCAGCAGCGTAGATGCAGGCCCTAATTCACCCCTCCACTTT. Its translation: CASSVDAGPNSPLHF.

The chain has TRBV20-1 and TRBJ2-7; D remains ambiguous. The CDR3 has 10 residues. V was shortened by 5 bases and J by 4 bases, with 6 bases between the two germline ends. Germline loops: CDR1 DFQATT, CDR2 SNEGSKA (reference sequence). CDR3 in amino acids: CSADSYEQYF. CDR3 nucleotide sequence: TGCAGTGCTGACTCTTACGAGCAGTACTTC.

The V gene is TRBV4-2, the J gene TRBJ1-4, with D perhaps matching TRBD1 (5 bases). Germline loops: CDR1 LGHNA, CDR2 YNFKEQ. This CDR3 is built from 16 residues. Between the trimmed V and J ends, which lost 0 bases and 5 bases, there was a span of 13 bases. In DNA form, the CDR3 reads TGTGCCAGCAGCCAAGAGCTTCAGGGATCCAATGAAAAACTGTTTTTT. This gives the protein CASSQELQGSNEKLFF.

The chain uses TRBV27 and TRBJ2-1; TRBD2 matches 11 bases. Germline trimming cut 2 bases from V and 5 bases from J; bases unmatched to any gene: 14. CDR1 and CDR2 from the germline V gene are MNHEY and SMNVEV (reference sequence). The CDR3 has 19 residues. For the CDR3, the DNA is TGTGCCAGCAGTTTAACCCAACTAGCGGGAGTGGTACAGGACAATGAGCAGTTCTTC. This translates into CASSLTQLAGVVQDNEQFF.

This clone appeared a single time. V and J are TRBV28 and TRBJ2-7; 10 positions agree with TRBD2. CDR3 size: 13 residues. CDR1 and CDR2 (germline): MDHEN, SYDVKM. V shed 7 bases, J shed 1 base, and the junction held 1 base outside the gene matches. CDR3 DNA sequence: TGTGCCAGCACTAGCGGGAGTTCCTACGAGCAGTACTTC. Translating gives CASTSGSSYEQYF.